The clone carrying this T cell receptor (beta chain) was detected many times. As yet, its antigen is unknown. Amplified regions were TCR beta CDR3 sequences from RNA transcripts. HTBI primers drove first-round RT-PCR of the TCR CDR3. TCRdb reanalysed the multiplex PCR reads using MiXCR and keeps one entry per CDR3 protein. The table has more than 350,000 distinct CDR3 sequences, over 12% seen once; the top ten hold approximately 20%. Active moderate-to-severe ophthalmopathy, Clinical Activity Score at least 3, NOSPECS at least 4, under 3 months' duration. Lactation, pregnancy, other autoimmune disease or uncontrolled infection excluded patients. The V gene lost 5 bases and the J gene lost 0 bases, with 12 bases spanning the gap. In germline, CDR1 is SGHKS, CDR2 YYEKEE (reference sequence). The length of the CDR3 is 14 residues. This sample was taken from a study of T cells in Graves' hyperthyroidism and ophthalmopathy. Study at large: Prior to any treatment, at the point of initial diagnosis, peripheral blood was collected.

Study results and caveats: Ophthalmopathy was identified by the model a median around 6.9 months ahead of onset.

This chain connects TRBV5-5 to TRBJ2-7; possibly TRBD1 or TRBD2 for D (5 bases each). The sequenced sample was blood. The receptor was isolated from a woman in her sixties with Graves' ophthalmopathy. The CDR3 sequence is CASRRGFSSYEQYF. In DNA, the CDR3 is TGTGCCAGCAGACGGGGCTTCAGCTCCTACGAGCAGTACTTC.